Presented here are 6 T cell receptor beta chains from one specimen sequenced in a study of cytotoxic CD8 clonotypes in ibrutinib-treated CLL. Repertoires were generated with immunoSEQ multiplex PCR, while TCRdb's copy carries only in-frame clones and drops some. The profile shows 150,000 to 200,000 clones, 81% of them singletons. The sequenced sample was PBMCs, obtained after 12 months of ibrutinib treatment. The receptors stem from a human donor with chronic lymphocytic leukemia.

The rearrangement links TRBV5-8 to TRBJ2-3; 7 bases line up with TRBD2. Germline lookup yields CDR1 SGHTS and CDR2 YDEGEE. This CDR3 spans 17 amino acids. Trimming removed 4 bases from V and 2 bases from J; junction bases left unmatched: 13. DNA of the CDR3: TGTGCCAGCAGCCTCCTGGAGTGGGGAGGGGACACAGATACGCAGTATTTT. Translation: CASSLLEWGGDTDTQYF.

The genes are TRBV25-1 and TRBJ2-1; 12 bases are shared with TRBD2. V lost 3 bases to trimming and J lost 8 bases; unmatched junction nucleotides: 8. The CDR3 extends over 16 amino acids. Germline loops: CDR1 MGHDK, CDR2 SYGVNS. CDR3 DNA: TGTGCCAGCAGTGATCTCCTAGCGGGGGGGCTCTATGAGCAGTTCTTC. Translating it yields CASSDLLAGGLYEQFF. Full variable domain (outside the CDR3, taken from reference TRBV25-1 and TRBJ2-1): EADIYQTPRYLVIGTGKKITLECSQTMGHDKMYWYQQDPGMELHLIHYSYGVNSTEKGDLSSESTVSRIRTEHFPLTLESARPSHTSQYLCASSDLLAGGLYEQFFGPGTRLTVL.

Written as DNA, the CDR3 is TGTGCCAGCAGTCCCGTCCTCTTAGATTACAATGAGCAGTTCTTC. Its protein product is CASSPVLLDYNEQFF. V gene TRBV27 combines with J gene TRBJ2-1; D ambiguous. Trimming removed 5 bases from V and 4 bases from J, with 15 bases in between. The CDR3 is 15 amino acids. Per germline, CDR1 MNHEY and CDR2 SMNVEV (reference sequence).

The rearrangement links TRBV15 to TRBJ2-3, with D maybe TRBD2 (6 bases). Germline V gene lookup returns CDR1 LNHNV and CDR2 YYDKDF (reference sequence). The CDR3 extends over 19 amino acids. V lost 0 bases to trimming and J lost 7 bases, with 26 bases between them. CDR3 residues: CATSRDSKISGITGHTQYF. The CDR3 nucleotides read TGTGCCACCAGCAGAGACTCTAAAATTAGCGGAATCACCGGGCATACGCAGTATTTT.

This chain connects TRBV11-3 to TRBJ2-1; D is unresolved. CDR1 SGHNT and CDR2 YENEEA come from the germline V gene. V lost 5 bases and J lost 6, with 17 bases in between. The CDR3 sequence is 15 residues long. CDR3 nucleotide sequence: TGTGCCAGCAGCCGCGACGGAACCCCAACCAATGAGCAGTTCTTC. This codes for CASSRDGTPTNEQFF.

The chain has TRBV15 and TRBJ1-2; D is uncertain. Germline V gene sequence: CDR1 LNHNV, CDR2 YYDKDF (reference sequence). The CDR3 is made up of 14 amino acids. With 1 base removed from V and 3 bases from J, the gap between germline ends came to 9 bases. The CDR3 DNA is TGTGCCACCAGCAGAGGACGCGACGACTATGGCTACACCTTC. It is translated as CATSRGRDDYGYTF. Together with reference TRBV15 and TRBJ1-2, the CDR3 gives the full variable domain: DAMVIQNPRYQVTQFGKPVTLSCSQTLNHNVMYWYQQKSSQAPKLLFHYYDKDFNNEADTPDNFQSRRPNTSFCFLDIRSPGLGDTAMYLCATSRGRDDYGYTFGSGTRLTVV.